This T cell receptor (beta chain) comes out of a study of identical twins. Overall study results and limits: Models underestimated TCR alpha sharing (out-of-frame) in monozygotic twins.

The table lists this clonotype with a few counts. Antigen unknown. TCRdb redid the calling of the 5' RACE reads with MiXCR, one entry per CDR3 protein. This table holds 500,000 or so distinct CDR3 sequences, 13% to 15% found once. Losses at the gene ends were 3 bases for V and 9 bases for J; bases not matched to a gene: 4. Germline V gene sequence: CDR1 MNHEY, CDR2 SVGAGI. The CDR3 is made up of 13 amino acids. This sample also appeared in a second study, on yellow fever vaccine responses in identical twins.

This chain links TRBV6-5 with TRBJ2-1; 8 nucleotides align to TRBD2. This clonotype originated in a young woman in good health. Specimen: CD4+ T cells sorted from blood. CDR3 loop: CASSYTSGLEQFF. The CDR3 DNA reads TGTGCCAGCAGTTATACTAGCGGCCTTGAGCAGTTCTTC.